This T cell receptor (beta chain) was documented in a study of T cell repertoires in cytomegalovirus infection. This CDR3 has 12 residues. Germline V lookup: CDR1 SGHRS, CDR2 YFSETQ. Trimming stripped 0 bases from V and 9 bases from J, with 10 bases between. This clonotype was recorded many times. TCRdb re-called the reads through MiXCR, storing one row per CDR3 protein. The profile shows around 210,000 distinct CDR3 sequences, approximately 7% of them singletons. The receptor was derived from a human donor in good health (CMV status not recorded). Some clones in this sample may be carry-over from other donors' samples. The V gene is TRBV5-1, the J gene TRBJ2-7; D might be TRBD2 (6 bases). Material: PBMCs. The CDR3 DNA reads as TGCGCCAGCAGCTTGGAGGGACTGCGGCAGTACTTC. This translates into CASSLEGLRQYF.